The 21 T cell receptor beta chains given below trace back to one sample, sequenced in a study of cytomegalovirus exposure and HLA in healthy donors (dated by TCRdb to about 2017). Library prep was done by the immunoSEQ multiplex PCR assay. For the multiplex PCR, a mixture combining 60 forward primers for TCR Vbeta segments and 13 reverse primers for TCR Jbeta segments was used. The clones in this table, taken by TCRdb from immuneACCESS, are in-frame only. Not every clone is retained; where verified, under half of the shortfall comes from an unresolved V gene, and the cause of the rest is unknown. The sample contains about 160,000 clones, around 74% of them found a single time. Jointly, the top ten make up roughly 1.9% of the sample. The sequencing input was PBMCs. Receptor source: a female donor in good health and CMV-seronegative.

Details on this clone: Other DNA sequences in the sample encode the same CDR3. J is TRBJ2-2 and V is TRBV5-4; 14 nucleotides align to TRBD2. With 4 bases clipped from V and 4 bases from J, the junction kept 3 bases outside the gene matches. The CDR3 consists of 16 residues. Germline-derived CDR1 and CDR2 are SGHNT and YYREEE (reference sequence). The CDR3 nucleotides read TGTGCCAGCAGCCCTGGGACTAGCGGGAGCACCGGGGAGCTGTTTTTT. Its protein product is CASSPGTSGSTGELFF.

The chain uses TRBV2 and TRBJ1-2; D call uncertain. The V gene lost 2 bases and the J gene lost 6 bases, with 13 bases spanning the gap. The CDR3 length is 14 residues. From germline, CDR1 is SNHLY and CDR2 FYNNEI. The CDR3 bases are TGTGCCAGCAGTGAACTCCCCCAGCGTGATGGCTACACCTTC. This encodes CASSELPQRDGYTF.

This clone was seen only once. V and J are TRBV27 and TRBJ1-2; 8 nucleotides align to TRBD1. Germline CDR1 is MNHEY and CDR2 is SMNVEV (reference sequence). The V gene end was trimmed by 4 bases and the J gene end by 8 bases; junction bases not matched to a gene: 9. The CDR3 is 14 amino acids. The CDR3 region is CASSSRQGLKGYTF. The CDR3, as DNA: TGTGCCAGCAGTTCGCGACAGGGGTTAAAAGGCTACACCTTC.

The V call is TRBV6-5, the J call TRBJ1-6, with 8 positions matching TRBD1. Germline CDR1 is MNHEY and CDR2 is SVGAGI. V shed 5 bases and J 8 bases; nucleotides not matched to a gene: 5. The CDR3 is 14 residues long. CDR3 DNA: TGTGCCAGCAGTGGACAGGGCGTCGATTCACCCCTCCACTTT. This sequence encodes CASSGQGVDSPLHF.

The chain is built from TRBV6-5 and TRBJ2-7; D call uncertain. The germline gives CDR1 MNHEY, CDR2 SVGAGI. V was cut by 2 bases and J by 8 bases, with 7 bases left in between. CDR3 length equals 11 residues. For the CDR3, the DNA is TGTGCCAGCAGTTACGGCATGCAGCAGTACTTC. Its protein product is CASSYGMQQYF.

The chain recombines TRBV25-1 with TRBJ1-2, with 8 bases fitting TRBD1. This CDR3 has 12 amino acids. Unmatched junction bases numbered 1, after V lost 5 bases and J lost 5 bases. CDR1 MGHDK and CDR2 SYGVNS come from the germline V gene. In DNA, the CDR3 is TGTGCCAGCAGTACAGGGGGGTATGGCTACACCTTC. It translates to CASSTGGYGYTF.

The genes are TRBV5-1 and TRBJ1-5; D is unclear. Trimming took off 4 bases at V and 5 bases at J, with 13 bases between the two ends. CDR3 length: 14 amino acids. Germline CDR1 is SGHRS and CDR2 is YFSETQ. The CDR3: CASSNDGVYQPQHF. Here the CDR3 DNA reads TGCGCCAGCAGCAACGACGGAGTCTATCAGCCCCAGCATTTT.

The V and J genes are TRBV7-3 and TRBJ2-3, with TRBD2 matching 8 bases. The CDR3 is 13 amino acids. Germline assignment: CDR1 SGHTA and CDR2 FQGTGA. V lost 4 bases, J lost 4 bases, and 1 base stayed unmatched. The CDR3 nucleotides are TGTGCCAGCAGCTCGACTAGCGCAGATACGCAGTATTTT. It yields the protein CASSSTSADTQYF. The complete variable domain, with remaining parts taken from reference TRBV7-3 and TRBJ2-3, reads GAGVSQTPSNKVTEKGKYVELRCDPISGHTALYWYRQSLGQGPEFLIYFQGTGAADDSGLPNDRFFAVRPEGSVSTLKIQRTERGDSAVYLCASSSTSADTQYFGPGTRLTVL.

The chain uses TRBV6-4 and TRBJ1-5, with D possibly TRBD1 on 6 matching bases. This CDR3 is built from 18 residues. V was shortened by 2 bases and J by 0 bases, with 17 bases between the two germline ends. The germline V gene has CDR1 MRHNA and CDR2 SNTAGT. CDR3 region: CASSDANLTGYSNQPQHF. CDR3 DNA sequence: TGTGCCAGCAGTGACGCAAATTTGACAGGTTATAGCAATCAGCCCCAGCATTTT.

This clone was counted between two and nine times. The rearrangement uses TRBV7-9 and TRBJ2-7, with TRBD1 identical over 7 bases. The CDR3 covers 13 residues. Germline CDR1 and CDR2: SEHNR and FQNEAQ (reference sequence). J lost 5 bases, V lost 2 bases, and 3 bases had no gene match. CDR3 region: CASSLNTGDEQYF. The DNA for the CDR3 is TGTGCCAGCAGCTTAAACACAGGGGACGAGCAGTACTTC.

V usage is TRBV25-1 and J usage is TRBJ1-1; 7 bases fit TRBD1. J lost 3 bases, V lost 3 bases, and 7 bases had no gene match. The CDR3 has 15 amino acids. The germline gives CDR1 MGHDK, CDR2 SYGVNS. CDR3 sequence: CASSDPRQGDTEAFF. Written as DNA, the CDR3 is TGTGCCAGCAGTGATCCAAGACAGGGAGACACTGAAGCTTTCTTT.

The rearrangement links TRBV29-1 to TRBJ2-5; D call uncertain. Trimming removed 4 bases at V and 11 bases at J, with 26 bases between. CDR3 size: 15 residues. CDR1 and CDR2 (germline): SQVTM, ANQGSEA. For the CDR3, the DNA is TGCAGCGTTGGAACAGTGGCCCCCAATCTGGTGTTTCAGTACTTC. It translates to CSVGTVAPNLVFQYF.

The gene calls are TRBV5-1 and TRBJ1-1, with D perhaps matching TRBD1 (6 bases). CDR1 SGHRS and CDR2 YFSETQ come from the germline V gene. Trimming left V 0 bases short and J 2 bases short, with 11 bases between. The CDR3 totals 15 residues. The CDR3 bases are TGCGCCAGCAGCTTGGTGTTCGGGACAAACACTGAAGCTTTCTTT. Translated: CASSLVFGTNTEAFF.

V gene TRBV6-1 combines with J gene TRBJ2-6; maybe TRBD1 (5 bases). Germline V gene data show CDR1 as MNHNS and CDR2 as SASEGT. The CDR3 covers 18 residues. Between the trimmed V and J ends, which lost 7 bases and 4 bases, there was a span of 23 bases. The CDR3 DNA reads TGTGCCAGCACTCAAGCGTTTTTGGGGCGCGCCGGGGCCAACGTCCTGACTTTC. Translated: CASTQAFLGRAGANVLTF.

J is TRBJ2-2 and V is TRBV5-4; D remains unclear. The V end lost 1 base, the J end lost 3 bases, and 4 bases lay between the germline ends. Looked up from germline, CDR1 is SGHNT and CDR2 is YYREEE (reference sequence). The CDR3 totals 13 residues. CDR3 amino acids: CASSLFYTGELFF. The CDR3 DNA reads as TGTGCCAGCAGCTTGTTCTACACCGGGGAGCTGTTTTTT.

The chain joins TRBV7-7 to TRBJ2-7, with D tentatively TRBD2 (6 bases). Germline-derived CDR1 and CDR2 are SSHAT and FNYEAQ (reference sequence). There are 13 residues in the CDR3. With 2 bases removed from V and 5 bases from J, the gap between germline ends came to 10 bases. The CDR3, as DNA: TGTGCCAGCAGCTTAACGGAGGGGAACGAGCAGTACTTC. Amino acids: CASSLTEGNEQYF.

The rearrangement joins TRBV29-1 to TRBJ2-3, with TRBD2 matching 7 bases. The V segment lost 1 base and the J segment 2 bases; nucleotides outside the gene matches: 3. This CDR3 has 14 residues. The germline gives CDR1 SQVTM, CDR2 ANQGSEA. CDR3: CSVEATSNTDTQYF. CDR3 DNA sequence: TGCAGCGTTGAAGCGACTAGCAACACAGATACGCAGTATTTT.

V gene TRBV7-2 combines with J gene TRBJ2-1, with 12 positions matching TRBD2. V lost 3 bases, J lost 7 bases, and 4 bases stayed unmatched. There are 15 residues in the CDR3. The V gene's germline CDR1 is SGHTA and CDR2 FQGNSA. CDR3: CASSLTSGRRNEQFF. The CDR3 region has the DNA TGTGCCAGCAGCTTGACTAGCGGGAGAAGGAATGAGCAGTTCTTC. Supplemented by reference TRBV7-2 and TRBJ2-1, the full variable domain reads GAGVSQSPSNKVTEKGKDVELRCDPISGHTALYWYRQSLGQGLEFLIYFQGNSAPDKSGLPSDRFSAERTGGSVSTLTIQRTQQEDSAVYLCASSLTSGRRNEQFFGPGTRLTVL.

This clone was counted a single time. The gene calls are TRBV2 and TRBJ2-7, with D hard to call. V was cut by 3 bases and J by 4 bases, with 7 bases left in between. The CDR3 has 12 residues. CDR1 SNHLY and CDR2 FYNNEI come from the germline V gene. CDR3 sequence reads: CASSDSGYEQYF. The CDR3 DNA reads as TGTGCCAGCAGTGATTCCGGGTACGAGCAGTACTTC. Looking up the rest from reference TRBV2 and TRBJ2-7 gives the full variable domain: EPEVTQTPSHQVTQMGQEVILRCVPISNHLYFYWYRQILGQKVEFLVSFYNNEISEKSEIFDDQFSVERPDGSNFTLKIRSTKLEDSAMYFCASSDSGYEQYFGPGTRLTVT.

The chain employs TRBV15 and TRBJ2-5; TRBD1 is a possible D gene (6 bases). Germline V CDR1 and CDR2: LNHNV, YYDKDF (reference sequence). Trimming pared 3 bases from V and 2 bases from J, leaving 22 bases between. This CDR3 has 18 amino acids. The CDR3 reads CATSSARTGMSGQETQYF. CDR3 DNA sequence: TGTGCCACCAGCAGCGCACGTACAGGGATGAGTGGTCAAGAGACCCAGTACTTC.

The chain joins TRBV6-1 to TRBJ1-1; 11 positions match TRBD1. V lost 1 base, J lost 5 bases, and 3 bases stayed unmatched. The CDR3 sequence is 15 residues long. The germline V gene has CDR1 MNHNS and CDR2 SASEGT. The CDR3, as DNA: TGTGCCAGCAGTGAAGGGACAGGGGGCAATACTGAAGCTTTCTTT. It encodes CASSEGTGGNTEAFF.